This T cell receptor (beta chain) was sequenced for a study of blood T cells in healthy people across ages. For this clonotype: Its antigen is undetermined.

Findings and caveats of the study: The recorded TCR beta diversity per million T cells decreased in a roughly linear manner with age. A strong correlation was found between TCR beta diversity and the percentage of naive T cells. Higher diversity and more naive CD4+ cells were features of long-lived donors, compared to aged donors.

V gave up 5 bases and J gave up 5 bases, with 15 bases separating them. The CDR3 length is 14 residues. Per germline, CDR1 SSHAT and CDR2 FNYEAQ (reference sequence). Together with a sample-barcoded 5' primer, a J-beta primer mix was included in a second PCR lasting roughly 6 to 12 cycles. Every single cDNA molecule received a tag from a template-switch adaptor with 12 random nucleotides. TCRdb called the 5' RACE reads again in MiXCR, with one record for every CDR3 protein. The sample includes roughly 1.4 million distinct CDR3 sequences, 55% to 75% of them seen just once. The source of this sequence is a man aged 18 to 30 in good health. Source material: blood. This rearrangement joins TRBV7-7 to TRBJ2-5; perhaps TRBD2 as D (6 bases). Here the CDR3 reads CASSPGAGYETQYF. CDR3 nucleotide sequence: TGTGCCAGCAGCCCCGGGGCGGGGTACGAGACCCAGTACTTC.